Listed here are 10 T cell receptor beta chains from one sample, sequenced in a study of cytomegalovirus exposure and HLA in healthy donors. The PCR employed 60 Vbeta primers together with 13 Jbeta primers. Produced via immunoSEQ multiplex PCR; TCRdb's table is partial and in-frame only. The sample has 190,000 or so clones; roughly 80% are singletons. Sequencing was done on a sample of PBMCs. These receptors were collected from a woman aged 45 to 65 in good health and CMV-seropositive.

The chain couples TRBV4-2 to TRBJ1-4; D is unresolved. Germline V gene sequence: CDR1 LGHNA, CDR2 YNFKEQ. CDR3 length: 16 amino acids. V lost 0 bases, J lost 7 bases, and 15 bases lay in between. CDR3 in DNA: TGTGCCAGCAGCCAAGATCTACCCACCCCGGGTGAAAAACTGTTTTTT. It codes for CASSQDLPTPGEKLFF.

The V gene is TRBV7-2, the J gene TRBJ1-2, with 7 nucleotides matching TRBD1. The ends lost 4 bases at V and 4 bases at J; junction bases unmatched: 9. Germline CDR1 reads SGHTA; CDR2 reads FQGNSA. The CDR3 covers 15 residues. The CDR3 region is CASSYNTGASYGYTF. CDR3 in DNA: TGTGCCAGCAGCTACAACACAGGGGCTTCCTATGGCTACACCTTC.

The chain couples TRBV28 to TRBJ2-1, with a weak D call TRBD1 (6 bases). The CDR3 covers 15 residues. Trimming shortened V by 7 bases and J by 6 bases, and 19 bases separated the two germline ends. Germline V gene sequence: CDR1 MDHEN, CDR2 SYDVKM. Here the CDR3 DNA reads TGTGCCAGCACCTTTGGGGACACCAGATCCAATGAGCAGTTCTTC. Protein sequence: CASTFGDTRSNEQFF.

The chain recombines TRBV29-1 with TRBJ2-7; 9 nucleotides align to TRBD2. The CDR3 length is 12 residues. Germline assignment: CDR1 SQVTM and CDR2 ANQGSEA. J gave up 4 bases and V 5 bases, and 3 bases lay outside the gene matches. CDR3 sequence (DNA): TGCAGCGTTTCTAGCGGGGCGTACGAGCAGTACTTC. Translated: CSVSSGAYEQYF.

This rearrangement joins TRBV5-1 to TRBJ1-4, with unresolved D. CDR3 size: 14 residues. Trimming stripped 0 bases from V and 7 bases from J, with 10 bases between. Germline V CDR1 and CDR2: SGHRS, YFSETQ. Here the CDR3 reads CASSLATPGEKLFF. CDR3 sequence (DNA): TGCGCCAGCAGCTTGGCGACACCTGGTGAAAAACTGTTTTTT.

The chain uses TRBV2 and TRBJ2-3; 9 bases match TRBD2. Trimming took 6 bases from V and 7 from J; bases not matched to a gene: 8. The CDR3 extends over 14 amino acids. Germline CDR1 and CDR2: SNHLY and FYNNEI. CDR3 amino acids: CASRGGTSTNTQYF. The CDR3 bases are TGTGCCAGCAGGGGGGGGACTAGCACTAATACGCAGTATTTT.

CDR3 residues: CASSLNSGREGEKLFF. CDR3 nucleotides: TGCGCCAGCAGCTTGAACTCGGGCAGGGAAGGAGAAAAACTGTTTTTT. The chain joins TRBV5-1 to TRBJ1-4; possible D gene TRBD1, 5 bases. Per germline, CDR1 SGHRS and CDR2 YFSETQ. This CDR3 has 16 amino acids. V was clipped by 1 base and J by 8 bases, with 18 bases between them.

V is TRBV29-1 and J is TRBJ2-7; 11 bases map to TRBD2. Germline CDR1 reads SQVTM; CDR2 reads ANQGSEA. The CDR3 runs to 15 residues. Germline trimming cut 5 bases from V and 5 bases from J; bases unmatched to any gene: 11. The CDR3 region is CSVTASGGYSNEQYF. The CDR3 DNA reads TGCAGCGTTACGGCTAGCGGGGGGTACTCTAACGAGCAGTACTTC.

The V gene is TRBV10-3, the J gene TRBJ2-2; TRBD2 is a possible D gene (6 bases). Germline CDR1 ENHRY, CDR2 SYGVKD. The V and J ends lost 0 bases and 6 bases respectively, with 11 bases between them. The CDR3 has 15 residues. This CDR3 is CAISESREAPGELFF. The CDR3 DNA reads TGTGCCATCAGTGAGTCGAGGGAGGCGCCCGGGGAGCTGTTTTTT.

This chain connects TRBV9 to TRBJ2-3; 9 bases map to TRBD2. The CDR3 sequence is 15 residues long. Germline assignment: CDR1 SGDLS and CDR2 YYNGEE. Trimming cost V 3 bases and J 2 bases; bases outside gene matches: 4. CDR3 amino acids: CASSAGLAPTDTQYF. CDR3 nucleotides: TGTGCCAGCAGCGCGGGACTAGCCCCCACAGATACGCAGTATTTT.